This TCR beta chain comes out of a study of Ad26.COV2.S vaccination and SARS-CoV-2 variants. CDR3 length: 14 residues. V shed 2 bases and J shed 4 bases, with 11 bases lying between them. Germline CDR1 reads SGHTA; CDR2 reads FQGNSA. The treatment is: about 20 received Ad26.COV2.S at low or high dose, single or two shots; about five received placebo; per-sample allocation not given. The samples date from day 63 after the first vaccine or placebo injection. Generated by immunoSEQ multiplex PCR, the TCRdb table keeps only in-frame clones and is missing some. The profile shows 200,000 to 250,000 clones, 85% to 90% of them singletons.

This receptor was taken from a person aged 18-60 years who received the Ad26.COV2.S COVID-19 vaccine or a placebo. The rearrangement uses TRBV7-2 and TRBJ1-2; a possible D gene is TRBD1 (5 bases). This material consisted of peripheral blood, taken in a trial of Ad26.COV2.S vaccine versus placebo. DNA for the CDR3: TGTGCCAGCAGCTTAAGGGGCGTCGGCTATGGCTACACCTTC. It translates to CASSLRGVGYGYTF.